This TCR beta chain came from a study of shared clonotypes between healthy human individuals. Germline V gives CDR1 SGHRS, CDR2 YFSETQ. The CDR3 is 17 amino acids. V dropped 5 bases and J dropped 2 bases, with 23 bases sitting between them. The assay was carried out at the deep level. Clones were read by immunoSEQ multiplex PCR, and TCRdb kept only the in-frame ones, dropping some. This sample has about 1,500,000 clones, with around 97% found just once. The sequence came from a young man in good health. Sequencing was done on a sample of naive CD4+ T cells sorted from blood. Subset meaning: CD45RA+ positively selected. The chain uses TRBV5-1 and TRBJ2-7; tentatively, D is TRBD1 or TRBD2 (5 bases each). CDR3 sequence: CASSRDGFPKGTYEQYF. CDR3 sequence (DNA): TGCGCCAGCAGTAGGGACGGATTTCCCAAGGGTACCTACGAGCAGTACTTC.